Listed below are T cell receptor beta chains from one sample, sequenced in a study of beta chain features in type 1 diabetes. Profiled with immunoSEQ multiplex PCR; TCRdb holds only in-frame clones, not every one. The sample has some 370,000 clones; 9.5% to 10% are singletons. Material: central memory CD4+ T cells from blood. All receptors come from a man younger than 40 with type 1 diabetes. CDR3s include the opening cysteine and the closing phenylalanine or tryptophan. The D gene is left open where the match is weak. Rows give clone size only sometimes, using once, few, many, or a class for an expanded clone.

abundance	j_gene	d_gene	v_gene	CDR3nt	CDR3aa
.	TRBJ2-1	TRBD2	TRBV28	TGTGCCAGCAGTACGGGACTAGCGGGAGTTAGGGAGCAGTTCTTC	CASSTGLAGVREQFF
.	TRBJ2-3	.	TRBV7-9	TGTGCCAGCAGCTTCACGGGGGGCACAGATACGCAGTATTTT	CASSFTGGTDTQYF
.	TRBJ1-1	.	TRBV2	TGTGCCAGCAACCCAACAAGGGACACTGAAGCTTTCTTT	CASNPTRDTEAFF
many	TRBJ2-7	.	TRBV7-2	TGTGCCAGCAGCTGGCGTGAGGCCTACGAGCAGTACTTC	CASSWREAYEQYF
.	TRBJ1-2	.	TRBV11-2	TGTGCCAGCAGCTTAGTCGGCACAGCCAAAAACACCTTC	CASSLVGTAKNTF
.	TRBJ1-4	.	TRBV18	TGTGCCAGCTCAGAAAATATAAAAGGACCGTCTGAACCGAATGAAAAACTGTTTTTT	CASSENIKGPSEPNEKLFF
.	TRBJ2-7	.	TRBV28	TGTGCCAGCAGTTTATTTCGGGGTATAGGCGAGCAGTACTTC	CASSLFRGIGEQYF
few	TRBJ2-7	.	TRBV21-1	TGTGCCAGCAGCAAAGAAGGCCGATACCGCTCCTACGAGCAGTACTTC	CASSKEGRYRSYEQYF
many	TRBJ1-5	.	TRBV30	TGTGCCTGGAATCGAGGTGCCCGAGTGGCCGCTCAAGATCAGCCCCAGCATTTT	CAWNRGARVAAQDQPQHF
few	TRBJ1-2	TRBD1	TRBV7-3	TGTGCCAGCAGCGTAAGCTCGGGACAGCGCTATGGCTACACCTTC	CASSVSSGQRYGYTF
few	TRBJ1-4	.	TRBV5-1	TGCGCCAGCAGCCGGGACCTTAATGAAAAACTGTTTTTT	CASSRDLNEKLFF
.	TRBJ2-2	.	TRBV7-9	TGTGCCAGCAGCCCTCGGAGGGATCTCACCGGGGAGCTGTTTTTT	CASSPRRDLTGELFF
few	TRBJ2-5	TRBD1	TRBV18	TGTGCCAGCTCCCCACCGGGACAGGTTCAAGAGACCCAGTACTTC	CASSPPGQVQETQYF
few	TRBJ1-5	.	TRBV6-1	TGTGCCAGCAGTTCCGGACAATATAGCAATCAGCCCCAGCATTTT	CASSSGQYSNQPQHF
few	TRBJ2-2	TRBD1	TRBV5-1	TGCGCCAGCAGCTTTTTCACTTTAGACAGGGTGAACACCGGGGAGCTGTTTTTT	CASSFFTLDRVNTGELFF
few	TRBJ2-5	.	TRBV18	TGTGCCAGCTCACAAGCCGTAGGCGGAGAGACCCAGTACTTC	CASSQAVGGETQYF
.	TRBJ2-3	TRBD2	TRBV7-9	TGTGCCAGCAAGATTTCACTAGCGGGCTCCACAGATACGCAGTATTTT	CASKISLAGSTDTQYF
many	TRBJ2-5	.	TRBV15	TGTGCCACCAGCGAGGGGAAGAATTCCCAAGAGACCCAGTACTTC	CATSEGKNSQETQYF